The 24 T cell receptor beta chains listed next were all sequenced from one sample in a study of cytomegalovirus exposure and HLA in healthy donors. The primer mix had 60 Vbeta and 13 Jbeta primers. Only in-frame clones appear in the TCRdb table, and some are missing; sequencing was by immunoSEQ multiplex PCR. The profile covers about 140,000 clones, with 73% appearing a single time and over 13% taken by the ten largest. Sequenced: PBMCs. All receptors come from a human donor in good health.

The CDR3 here is CASSPTSGTGEGGYTF. DNA for the CDR3: TGTGCCAGCAGCCCGACGTCCGGGACAGGGGAGGGAGGCTACACCTTC. This chain uses TRBV12-1 with TRBJ1-2; whether TRBD1, the table's D call, matches the DNA was not checked. TRBV12-1 is designated a pseudogene. The CDR3 spans 16 residues.

The chain combines TRBV13 with TRBJ2-1; TRBD2 agrees at 10 bases. CDR3 length equals 16 residues. The V gene end was trimmed by 0 bases and the J gene end by 15 bases; junction bases not matched to a gene: 14. Germline V gene lookup returns CDR1 PRHDT and CDR2 FYEKMQ (reference sequence). The CDR3 is CASSLGGTGGGTSAFF. In nucleotides, the CDR3 is TGTGCCAGCAGCTTAGGAGGAACAGGGGGGGGGACTAGCGCGTTCTTC.

This chain links TRBV5-1 with TRBJ2-1, with D perhaps matching TRBD1 (5 bases). Looked up from germline, CDR1 is SGHRS and CDR2 is YFSETQ. The CDR3 consists of 12 residues. V was shortened by 4 bases and J by 10 bases, with 12 bases between the two germline ends. The CDR3 sequence: CASSQTDLEQFF. CDR3 nucleotide sequence: TGCGCCAGCAGCCAGACAGACCTGGAGCAGTTCTTC.

V gene TRBV9 combines with J gene TRBJ2-1; possibly TRBD2 for D (6 bases). This CDR3 is built from 15 residues. Germline V gives CDR1 SGDLS, CDR2 YYNGEE. The ends were cut back, 4 bases at V and 7 bases at J, with 18 bases in the middle. The CDR3: CASSLDGGVLNEQFF. The CDR3 DNA is TGTGCCAGCAGCCTTGACGGCGGGGTTTTGAATGAGCAGTTCTTC.

This clone was counted only a few times. V gene TRBV30 combines with J gene TRBJ2-7, with D possibly matching TRBD2 (5 bases). The CDR3 covers 13 residues. Germline V lookup: CDR1 GTSNPN, CDR2 SVGIG (reference sequence). The V end lost 3 bases, the J end lost 3 bases, and 12 bases lay between the germline ends. The CDR3 DNA reads as TGTGCCTGGAGAGAGGGAGCCCTCTACGAGCAGTACTTC. Its protein is CAWREGALYEQYF.

The CDR3 region has the DNA TGTGCCAGCAGTTTATTAGGGGTCGAGCAGTACTTC. This gives the protein CASSLLGVEQYF. The rearrangement joins TRBV28 to TRBJ2-7; tentatively, D is TRBD1 (5 bases). CDR1 and CDR2 from the germline V gene are MDHEN and SYDVKM. This CDR3 has 12 residues. V lost 1 base and J lost 6, with 7 bases in between.

Concerning this clone: Within the sample, other DNA sequences also encode this same CDR3. This sequence joins TRBV11-2 and TRBJ2-7; perhaps TRBD1 as D (5 bases). This CDR3 is built from 13 residues. Germline CDR1 is SGHAT and CDR2 is FQNNGV. V shed 3 bases and J shed 0 bases, with 6 bases lying between them. The CDR3 DNA reads TGTGCCAGCAGCTTGGGGCACTCCTACGAGCAGTACTTC. Its protein product is CASSLGHSYEQYF.

This clone is a singleton in its sample. This chain links TRBV27 with TRBJ2-1; weak D call: TRBD1 (5 bases). The CDR3 spans 14 residues. CDR1 is MNHEY and CDR2 is SMNVEV in the germline V gene (reference sequence). V dropped 5 bases and J dropped 0 bases, with 8 bases sitting between them. CDR3 nucleotide sequence: TGTGCCAGCAGTGCAGGGTACTCCTACAATGAGCAGTTCTTC. Encoded protein: CASSAGYSYNEQFF.

This clone was counted only a few times. V is TRBV25-1 and J is TRBJ1-2, with TRBD1 matching over 10 bases. The V gene's germline CDR1 is MGHDK and CDR2 SYGVNS. CDR3 length equals 13 residues. J gave up 7 bases and V 4 bases, and 3 bases lay outside the gene matches. CDR3 region: CASSGQGAGGYTF. CDR3 DNA sequence: TGTGCCAGCAGTGGACAGGGGGCAGGTGGCTACACCTTC.

The rearrangement links TRBV4-2 to TRBJ1-1; D possibly corresponds to TRBD1 (5 bases). V was cut by 0 bases and J by 11 bases, with 13 bases left in between. There are 13 residues in the CDR3. Germline V gene data show CDR1 as LGHNA and CDR2 as YNFKEQ. CDR3 nucleotides: TGTGCCAGCAGCCAAGAATGGGGGGTTAGCGCTTTCTTT. It translates to CASSQEWGVSAFF.

The chain is built from TRBV7-8 and TRBJ1-3; the D is unclear. Looked up from germline, CDR1 is SGHVS and CDR2 is FQNEAQ. The CDR3 loop spans 15 amino acids. V was trimmed by 4 bases and J by 0 bases, leaving 10 bases between them. The CDR3 loop is CASSSPAGSGNTIYF. The CDR3 DNA follows: TGTGCCAGCAGCTCCCCCGCGGGCTCTGGAAACACCATATATTTT. The variable domain in full, with the rest retrieved from reference TRBV7-8 and TRBJ1-3, is GAGVSQSPRYKVAKRGQDVALRCDPISGHVSLFWYQQALGQGPEFLTYFQNEAQLDKSGLPSDRFFAERPEGSVSTLKIQRTQQEDSAVYLCASSSPAGSGNTIYFGEGSWLTVV.

The CDR3 reads CASSSDNNSPLHF. In nucleotides, the CDR3 is TGTGCCAGCAGCTCCGACAACAATTCACCCCTCCACTTT. The chain joins TRBV7-3 to TRBJ1-6, with D hard to call. The ends were cut back, 4 bases at V and 7 bases at J, with 8 bases in the middle. The CDR3 contains 13 residues. Germline V gene sequence: CDR1 SGHTA, CDR2 FQGTGA.

This chain joins TRBV9 and TRBJ2-2, with 8 positions matching TRBD1. V lost 7 bases to trimming and J lost 4 bases; unmatched junction nucleotides: 6. CDR1 is SGDLS and CDR2 is YYNGEE in the germline V gene. This CDR3 has 14 residues. CDR3 in amino acids: CASGGTGGTGELFF. The CDR3 DNA sequence: TGTGCCAGCGGCGGAACAGGGGGCACCGGGGAGCTGTTTTTT.

The V call is TRBV2, the J call TRBJ2-1; 8 bases line up with TRBD2. The CDR3 extends over 15 amino acids. Per the germline V gene, CDR1 is SNHLY and CDR2 is FYNNEI. Trimming removed 6 bases from V and 2 bases from J; junction bases left unmatched: 6. The CDR3 here is CASRGLDTTYNEQFF. The CDR3 DNA follows: TGTGCCAGCAGGGGACTAGATACAACCTACAATGAGCAGTTCTTC.

The genes are TRBV5-1 and TRBJ2-1, with TRBD1 identical over 12 bases. Germline V lookup: CDR1 SGHRS, CDR2 YFSETQ. The trim removed 6 bases at V and 9 bases at J, leaving 7 bases unmatched. CDR3 size: 14 residues. Here the CDR3 reads CASTSGQGASEQFF. CDR3 in DNA: TGCGCCAGCACCTCGGGACAGGGGGCGAGTGAGCAGTTCTTC. The entire variable domain, with the rest obtained from reference TRBV5-1 and TRBJ2-1, is as follows: KAGVTQTPRYLIKTRGQQVTLSCSPISGHRSVSWYQQTPGQGLQFLFEYFSETQRNKGNFPGRFSGRQFSNSRSEMNVSTLELGDSALYLCASTSGQGASEQFFGPGTRLTVL.

This clone has a handful of counts. This sequence joins TRBV6-1 and TRBJ2-7; 11 bases are shared with TRBD2. The CDR3 consists of 14 residues. Germline V gives CDR1 MNHNS, CDR2 SASEGT. The V gene end was trimmed by 8 bases and the J gene end by 2 bases; junction bases not matched to a gene: 5. The CDR3, as DNA: TGTGCCAGCGCCGGGACTAGCGGCCCCTACGAGCAGTACTTC. This translates into CASAGTSGPYEQYF.

J is TRBJ2-3 and V is TRBV7-6; 7 bases are a match to TRBD2. Germline V CDR1 and CDR2: SGHVS, FNYEAQ. J was trimmed by 0 bases and V by 5 bases; bases with no gene match: 11. The CDR3 contains 17 residues. The CDR3 region is CASSLIVAGSSTDTQYF. The CDR3 DNA sequence: TGTGCCAGCAGCCTAATCGTAGCGGGTTCTAGCACAGATACGCAGTATTTT.

The table lists this clone with a count of one. V usage is TRBV23-1 and J usage is TRBJ1-5; TRBD1 agrees at 7 bases. TRBV23-1 has ORF status, its function being uncertain. CDR3 size: 14 residues. The V segment lost 4 bases and the J segment 3 bases; nucleotides outside the gene matches: 3. The CDR3 nucleotides are TGCGCCAGCAGTCCGGACAGGCACAATCAGCCCCAGCATTTT. This sequence encodes CASSPDRHNQPQHF.

V is TRBV13 and J is TRBJ1-3, with D unclear. The CDR3 has 12 amino acids. The germline V gene has CDR1 PRHDT and CDR2 FYEKMQ (reference sequence). V gave up 2 bases and J gave up 4 bases, with 3 bases separating them. CDR3 region: CASSLQGNTIYF. CDR3 DNA: TGTGCCAGCAGCTTACAAGGAAACACCATATATTTT. Using reference TRBV13 and TRBJ1-3 for the parts outside the CDR3, the full variable domain is AAGVIQSPRHLIKEKRETATLKCYPIPRHDTVYWYQQGPGQDPQFLISFYEKMQSDKGSIPDRFSAQQFSDYHSELNMSSLELGDSALYFCASSLQGNTIYFGEGSWLTVV.

The chain uses TRBV30 and TRBJ2-1, with 7 nucleotides matching TRBD2. V gave up 3 bases and J gave up 5 bases; unmatched junction bases: 13. There are 16 residues in the CDR3. The germline CDR1 and CDR2 sequences are GTSNPN and SVGIG (reference sequence). CDR3 amino acids: CAWSNPRTSRNNEQFF. The CDR3 DNA reads TGTGCCTGGAGCAACCCCCGGACTAGTAGGAACAATGAGCAGTTCTTC.

V usage is TRBV6-5 and J usage is TRBJ1-6; 9 bases agree with TRBD1. With 5 bases clipped from V and 9 bases from J, the junction kept 5 bases outside the gene matches. The CDR3 is 14 residues long. Germline CDR1 reads MNHEY; CDR2 reads SVGAGI. CDR3 in amino acids: CASSPRTGVSPLHF. The CDR3 nucleotides read TGTGCCAGCAGTCCACGGACAGGGGTTTCACCCCTCCACTTT.

The genes are TRBV5-4 and TRBJ2-3, with 8 bases aligning to TRBD2. Germline CDR1 SGHNT, CDR2 YYREEE (reference sequence). The CDR3 runs 15 residues. The junction had 5 bases not matched to a gene; V was cut back by 0 bases and J by 5 bases. CDR3 in amino acids: CASSLAGGDVDTQYF. Written as DNA, the CDR3 is TGTGCCAGCAGCTTGGCGGGAGGGGATGTAGATACGCAGTATTTT.

V gene TRBV28 combines with J gene TRBJ1-2; TRBD1 matches 9 bases. V lost 5 bases, J lost 7 bases, and 17 bases stayed unmatched. The CDR3 spans 17 residues. Germline assignment: CDR1 MDHEN and CDR2 SYDVKM. This chain's CDR3 is CASSPWARDREVGGYTF. The CDR3 nucleotides read TGTGCCAGCAGTCCTTGGGCCCGGGACAGGGAGGTCGGTGGCTACACCTTC.

The chain links TRBV5-1 to TRBJ2-1; TRBD2 matches at 9 bases. CDR1 and CDR2 from the germline V gene are SGHRS and YFSETQ. V dropped 0 bases and J dropped 7; count of bases not matched to a gene: 8. The CDR3 sequence is 16 residues long. The chain's CDR3 is CASSLGSSGGFNEQFF. The CDR3 DNA sequence: TGCGCCAGCAGCTTGGGGAGTAGCGGGGGATTTAATGAGCAGTTCTTC.